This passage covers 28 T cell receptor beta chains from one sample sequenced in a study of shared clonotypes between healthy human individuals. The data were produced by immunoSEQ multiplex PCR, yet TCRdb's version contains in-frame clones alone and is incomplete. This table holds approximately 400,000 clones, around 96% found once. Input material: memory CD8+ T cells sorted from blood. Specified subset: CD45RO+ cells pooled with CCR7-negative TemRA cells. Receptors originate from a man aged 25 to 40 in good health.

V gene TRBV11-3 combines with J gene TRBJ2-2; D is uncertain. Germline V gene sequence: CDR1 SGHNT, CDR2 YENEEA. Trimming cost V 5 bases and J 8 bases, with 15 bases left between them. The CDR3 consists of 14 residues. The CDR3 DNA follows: TGTGCCAGCAGCCCAAACCCGGGCCGGGGGGAGCTGTTTTTT. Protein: CASSPNPGRGELFF.

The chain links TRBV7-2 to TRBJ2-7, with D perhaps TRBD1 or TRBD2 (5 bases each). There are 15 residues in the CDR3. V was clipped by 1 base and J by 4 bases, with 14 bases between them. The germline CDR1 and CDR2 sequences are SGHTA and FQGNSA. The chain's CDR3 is CASSLVQGVLYEQYF. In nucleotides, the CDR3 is TGTGCCAGCAGCTTAGTCCAGGGAGTCCTTTACGAGCAGTACTTC.

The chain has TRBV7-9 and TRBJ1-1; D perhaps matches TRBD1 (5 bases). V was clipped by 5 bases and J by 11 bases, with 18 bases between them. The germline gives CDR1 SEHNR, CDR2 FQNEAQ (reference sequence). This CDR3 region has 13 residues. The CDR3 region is CASSGVSGLTAFF. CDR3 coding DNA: TGTGCCAGCAGCGGAGTATCGGGACTGACCGCTTTCTTT.

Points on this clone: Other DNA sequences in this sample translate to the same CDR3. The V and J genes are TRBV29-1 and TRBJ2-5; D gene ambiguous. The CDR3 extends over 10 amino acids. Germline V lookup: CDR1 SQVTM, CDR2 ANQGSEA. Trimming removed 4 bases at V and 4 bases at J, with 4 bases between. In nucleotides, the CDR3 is TGCAGCGTTGGGGGAGAGACCCAGTACTTC. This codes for CSVGGETQYF.

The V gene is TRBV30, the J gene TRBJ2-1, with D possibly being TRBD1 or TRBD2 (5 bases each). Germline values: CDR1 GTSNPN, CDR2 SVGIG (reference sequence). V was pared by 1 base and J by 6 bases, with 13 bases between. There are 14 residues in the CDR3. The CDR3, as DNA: TGTGCCTGGAGTGGGGGACCCAGCGGCAATGAGCAGTTCTTC. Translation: CAWSGGPSGNEQFF.

CDR3 nucleotide sequence: TGTGCCAGCAGCTTGGTTGGCAGTAGCAATCAGCCCCAGCATTTT. Encoded protein: CASSLVGSSNQPQHF. V is TRBV5-6 and J is TRBJ1-5; D is uncertain. The CDR3 has 15 amino acids. Per the germline V gene, CDR1 is SGHDT and CDR2 is YYEEEE. With 0 bases removed from V and 0 bases from J, the gap between germline ends came to 7 bases.

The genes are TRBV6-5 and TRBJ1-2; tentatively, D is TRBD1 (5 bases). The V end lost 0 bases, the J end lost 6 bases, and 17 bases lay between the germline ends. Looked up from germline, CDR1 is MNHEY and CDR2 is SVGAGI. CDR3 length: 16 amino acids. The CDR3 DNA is TGTGCCAGCAGTTACTCCGATGTGGGGGTTAAGAATGGCTACACCTTC. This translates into CASSYSDVGVKNGYTF.

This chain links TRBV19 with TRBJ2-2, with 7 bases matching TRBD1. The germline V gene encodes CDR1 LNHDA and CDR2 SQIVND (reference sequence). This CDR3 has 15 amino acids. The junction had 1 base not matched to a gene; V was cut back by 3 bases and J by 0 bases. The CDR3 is CASSMDRPNTGELFF. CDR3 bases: TGTGCCAGTAGTATGGACAGGCCGAACACCGGGGAGCTGTTTTTT.

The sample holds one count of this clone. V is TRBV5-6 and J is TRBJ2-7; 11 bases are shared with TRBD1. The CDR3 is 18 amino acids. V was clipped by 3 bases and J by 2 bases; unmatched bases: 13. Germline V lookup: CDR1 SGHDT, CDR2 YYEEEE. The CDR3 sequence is CASSSSGTGGPKTYEQYF. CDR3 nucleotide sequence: TGTGCCAGCAGCTCTTCCGGGACAGGGGGTCCAAAAACCTACGAGCAGTACTTC.

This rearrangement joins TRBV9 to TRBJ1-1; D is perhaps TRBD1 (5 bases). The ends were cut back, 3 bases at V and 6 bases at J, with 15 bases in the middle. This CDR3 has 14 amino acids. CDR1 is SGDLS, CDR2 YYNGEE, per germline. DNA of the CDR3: TGTGCCAGCAGCGCCGGAGGGGTGATAGCTGAAGCTTTCTTT. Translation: CASSAGGVIAEAFF.

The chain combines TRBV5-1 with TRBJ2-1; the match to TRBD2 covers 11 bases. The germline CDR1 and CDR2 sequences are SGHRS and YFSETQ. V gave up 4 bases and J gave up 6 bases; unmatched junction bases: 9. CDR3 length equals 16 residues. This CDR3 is CASSRDTSGSFNEQFF. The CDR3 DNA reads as TGCGCCAGCAGCCGGGATACTAGCGGGAGTTTCAATGAGCAGTTCTTC.

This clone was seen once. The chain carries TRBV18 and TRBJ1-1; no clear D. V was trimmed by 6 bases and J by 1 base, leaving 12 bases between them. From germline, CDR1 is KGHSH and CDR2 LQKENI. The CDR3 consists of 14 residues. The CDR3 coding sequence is TGTGCCAGCTCCCTCGGTGGTGGGAACACTGAAGCTTTCTTT. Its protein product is CASSLGGGNTEAFF. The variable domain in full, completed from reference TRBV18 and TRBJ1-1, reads NAGVMQNPRHLVRRRGQEARLRCSPMKGHSHVYWYRQLPEEGLKFMVYLQKENIIDESGMPKERFSAEFPKEGPSILRIQQVVRGDSAAYFCASSLGGGNTEAFFGQGTRLTVV.

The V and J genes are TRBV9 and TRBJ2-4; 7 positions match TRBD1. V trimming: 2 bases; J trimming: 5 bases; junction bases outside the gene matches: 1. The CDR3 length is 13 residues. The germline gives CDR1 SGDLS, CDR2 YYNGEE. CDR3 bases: TGTGCCAGCAGCGTCGGGACAGAAAACATTCAGTACTTC. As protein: CASSVGTENIQYF.

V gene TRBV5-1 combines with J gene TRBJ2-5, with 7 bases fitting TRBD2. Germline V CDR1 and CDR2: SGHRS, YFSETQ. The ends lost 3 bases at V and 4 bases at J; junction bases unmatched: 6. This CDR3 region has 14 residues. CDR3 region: CASSWRAGAETQYF. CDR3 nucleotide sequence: TGCGCCAGCAGCTGGAGGGCGGGAGCAGAGACCCAGTACTTC.

The CDR3 region has the DNA TGTGCCAGCAGCTTACGGTGGGGTTATGGCTACACCTTC. It is translated as CASSLRWGYGYTF. This chain links TRBV7-9 with TRBJ1-2, with unresolved D. The V gene's germline CDR1 is SEHNR and CDR2 FQNEAQ (reference sequence). V was trimmed by 2 bases and J by 5 bases, leaving 9 bases between them. The CDR3 sequence is 13 residues long.

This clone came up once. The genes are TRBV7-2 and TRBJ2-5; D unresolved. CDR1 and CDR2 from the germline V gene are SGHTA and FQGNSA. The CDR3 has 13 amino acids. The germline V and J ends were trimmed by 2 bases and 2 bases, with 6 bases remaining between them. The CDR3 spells CASSLMGQETQYF. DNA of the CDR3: TGTGCCAGCAGCTTAATGGGTCAAGAGACCCAGTACTTC. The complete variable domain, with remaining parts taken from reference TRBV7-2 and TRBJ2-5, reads GAGVSQSPSNKVTEKGKDVELRCDPISGHTALYWYRQSLGQGLEFLIYFQGNSAPDKSGLPSDRFSAERTGGSVSTLTIQRTQQEDSAVYLCASSLMGQETQYFGPGTRLLVL.

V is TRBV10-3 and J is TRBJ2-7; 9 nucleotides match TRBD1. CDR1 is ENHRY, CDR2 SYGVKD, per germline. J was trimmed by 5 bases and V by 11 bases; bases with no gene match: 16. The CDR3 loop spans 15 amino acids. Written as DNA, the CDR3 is TGTGCCTCACTCCCAGCCGGACAGGGGAGGAACGAGCAGTACTTC. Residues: CASLPAGQGRNEQYF.

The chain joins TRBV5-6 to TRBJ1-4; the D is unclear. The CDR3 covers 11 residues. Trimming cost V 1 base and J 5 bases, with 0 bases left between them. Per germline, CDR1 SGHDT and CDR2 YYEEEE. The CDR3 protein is CASSLNEKLFF. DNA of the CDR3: TGTGCCAGCAGCTTGAATGAAAAACTGTTTTTT.

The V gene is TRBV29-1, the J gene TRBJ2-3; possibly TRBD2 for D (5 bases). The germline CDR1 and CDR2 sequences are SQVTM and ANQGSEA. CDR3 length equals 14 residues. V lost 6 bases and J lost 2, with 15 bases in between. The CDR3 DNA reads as TGCAGCGTCACAGAGGGTCGAGTCACAGATACGCAGTATTTT. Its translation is CSVTEGRVTDTQYF.

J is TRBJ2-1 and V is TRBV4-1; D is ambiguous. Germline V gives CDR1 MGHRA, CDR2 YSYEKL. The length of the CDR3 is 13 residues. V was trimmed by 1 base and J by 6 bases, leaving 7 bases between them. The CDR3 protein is CASSQGPVNEQFF. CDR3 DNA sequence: TGCGCCAGCAGCCAAGGTCCCGTCAATGAGCAGTTCTTC.

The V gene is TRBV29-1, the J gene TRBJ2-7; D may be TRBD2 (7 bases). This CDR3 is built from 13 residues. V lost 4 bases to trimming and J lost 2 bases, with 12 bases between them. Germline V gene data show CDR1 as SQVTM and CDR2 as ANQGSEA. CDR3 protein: CSVGGLAAYEQYF. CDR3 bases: TGCAGCGTTGGGGGGCTAGCGGCCTACGAGCAGTACTTC.

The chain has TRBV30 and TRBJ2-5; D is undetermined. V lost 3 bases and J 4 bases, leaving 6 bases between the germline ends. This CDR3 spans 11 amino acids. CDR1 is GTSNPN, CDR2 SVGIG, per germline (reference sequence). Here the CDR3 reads CAWSQAETQYF. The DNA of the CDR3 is TGTGCCTGGAGCCAGGCAGAGACCCAGTACTTC. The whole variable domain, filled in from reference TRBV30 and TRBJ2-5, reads SQTIHQWPATLVQPVGSPLSLECTVEGTSNPNLYWYRQAAGRGLQLLFYSVGIGQISSEVPQNLSASRPQDRQFILSSKKLLLSDSGFYLCAWSQAETQYFGPGTRLLVL.

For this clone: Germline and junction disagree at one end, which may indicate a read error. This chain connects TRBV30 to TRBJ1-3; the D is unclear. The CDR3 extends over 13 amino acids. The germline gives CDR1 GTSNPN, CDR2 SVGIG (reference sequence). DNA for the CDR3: TGTGCCTGGAGTGTACACTCTGGAAACACCACATATTTT. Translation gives CAWSVHSGNTTYF.

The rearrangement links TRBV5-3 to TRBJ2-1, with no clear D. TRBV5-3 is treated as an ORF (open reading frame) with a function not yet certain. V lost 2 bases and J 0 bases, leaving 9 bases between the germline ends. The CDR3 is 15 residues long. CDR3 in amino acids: CARSFPNHSYNEQFF. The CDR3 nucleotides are TGTGCCAGAAGCTTTCCTAACCACTCCTACAATGAGCAGTTCTTC.

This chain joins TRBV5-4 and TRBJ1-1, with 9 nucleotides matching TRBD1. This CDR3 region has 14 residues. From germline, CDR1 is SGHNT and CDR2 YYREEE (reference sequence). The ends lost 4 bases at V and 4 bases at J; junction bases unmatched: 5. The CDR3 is CASSRGTGFTEAFF. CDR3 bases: TGTGCCAGCAGCCGTGGGACAGGGTTCACTGAAGCTTTCTTT.

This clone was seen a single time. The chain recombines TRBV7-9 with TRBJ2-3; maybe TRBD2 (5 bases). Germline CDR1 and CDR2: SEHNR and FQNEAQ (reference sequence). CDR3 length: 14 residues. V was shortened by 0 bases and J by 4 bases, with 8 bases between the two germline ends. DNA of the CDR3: TGTGCCAGCAGCTTAGCCCTCGGGGCAGATACGCAGTATTTT. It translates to CASSLALGADTQYF.

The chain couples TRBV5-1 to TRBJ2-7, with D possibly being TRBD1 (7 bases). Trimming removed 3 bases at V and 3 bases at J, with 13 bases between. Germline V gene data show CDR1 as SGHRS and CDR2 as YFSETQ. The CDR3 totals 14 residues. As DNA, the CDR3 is TGCGCCAGCAGCTCAAACAGGGGAGGCTACGAGCAGTACTTC. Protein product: CASSSNRGGYEQYF.

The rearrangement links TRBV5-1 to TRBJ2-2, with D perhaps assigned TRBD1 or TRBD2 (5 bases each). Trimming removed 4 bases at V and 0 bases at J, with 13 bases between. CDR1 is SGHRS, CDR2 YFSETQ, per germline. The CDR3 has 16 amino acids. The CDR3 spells CASSLRDGPNTGELFF. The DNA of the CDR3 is TGCGCCAGCAGCCTAAGGGACGGACCGAACACCGGGGAGCTGTTTTTT. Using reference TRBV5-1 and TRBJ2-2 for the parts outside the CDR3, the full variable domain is KAGVTQTPRYLIKTRGQQVTLSCSPISGHRSVSWYQQTPGQGLQFLFEYFSETQRNKGNFPGRFSGRQFSNSRSEMNVSTLELGDSALYLCASSLRDGPNTGELFFGEGSRLTVL.